This T cell receptor beta chain derives from a study of CD8 T cells in Susac syndrome. Sequencing of TCR beta was performed on blood CD8+ T cells and on blood CD4+ T cells. The CD8+ and CD4+ T cells were negatively isolated, with the TEMRA cells enriched by FACS. About 0.45 to 1 ug RNA was reverse transcribed with random hexamers. Each CDR3 protein gets one entry after TCRdb re-called the immunoSEQ multiplex PCR reads with MiXCR. Of about 200,000 distinct CDR3 sequences in the sample, roughly 96% are singletons; the top ten hold just under 0.095%. The sequence was obtained from a human donor with multiple sclerosis. Sequenced sample: CD4+ T cells from PBMCs.

CDR3 DNA sequence: TGTGCCAGCAGTTCACGGACAGGGTTAAACTATGGCTACACCTTC. Encoded protein: CASSSRTGLNYGYTF. The chain is built from TRBV27 and TRBJ1-2; TRBD1 matches at 8 bases. With V trimmed by 4 bases and J by 2 bases, 6 bases remained unmatched. Germline CDR1 is MNHEY and CDR2 is SMNVEV (reference sequence). CDR3 length equals 15 residues.